The 27 T cell receptor beta chains below were found in one sample sequenced in a study of blood T cell repertoires in COVID-19. TCRdb's copy holds only in-frame clones and misses some; the assay was immunoSEQ multiplex PCR. Among over 110,000 clones, about three quarters were seen once, and the ten largest hold roughly 2%. What was sequenced was peripheral blood. The receptors come from a woman in her sixties with acute or convalescent COVID-19.

The rearrangement links TRBV6-2 or TRBV6-3 to TRBJ2-7, with 8 bases fitting TRBD1. V lost 2 bases and J lost 2; bases outside the gene matches: 11. The CDR3 contains 17 residues. CDR1 is MNHEY and CDR2 is SVGEGT in the germline V gene. CDR3 nucleotide sequence: TGTGCCAGCAGTTACCTATGGGCGGGACAGGCTACCTACGAGCAGTACTTC. Its protein product is CASSYLWAGQATYEQYF.

V is TRBV5-1 and J is TRBJ2-7, with 13 bases fitting TRBD2. The CDR3 is made up of 17 amino acids. Germline CDR1 and CDR2: SGHRS and YFSETQ. The ends lost 0 bases at V and 4 bases at J; junction bases unmatched: 7. The CDR3 DNA reads as TGCGCCAGCAGCTTGGGTCCCGGGACTAGCGGGACGTACGAGCAGTACTTC. This sequence encodes CASSLGPGTSGTYEQYF.

This clone was seen only a few times. V gene TRBV29-1 combines with J gene TRBJ1-2; 8 nucleotides align to TRBD1. The CDR3 runs 13 residues. CDR1 and CDR2 (germline): SQVTM, ANQGSEA. J gave up 8 bases and V 6 bases, and 11 bases lay outside the gene matches. The CDR3 DNA reads TGCAGCGTCCAGGGACAGGAGCGGGGAGGCTACACCTTC. Its translation is CSVQGQERGGYTF.

In this sample, this clone turned up a few times. The rearrangement links TRBV24-1 to TRBJ2-5, with D possibly being TRBD1 (5 bases). V was clipped by 2 bases and J by 6 bases, with 15 bases between them. The CDR3 has 15 residues. Germline V CDR1 and CDR2: KGHDR, SFDVKD. CDR3 residues: CATSDSQGLGQTQYF. For the CDR3, the DNA is TGTGCCACCAGTGATTCCCAGGGTCTGGGGCAGACCCAGTACTTC.

This chain connects TRBV12-3 or TRBV12-4 to TRBJ1-3; no clear D. Trimming cost V 4 bases and J 3 bases, with 7 bases left between them. This CDR3 region has 13 residues. CDR3 residues: CASSSLYGNTIYF. CDR3 coding DNA: TGTGCCAGCAGTTCCCTCTATGGAAACACCATATATTTT.

The V and J genes are TRBV5-1 and TRBJ2-1; 7 nucleotides match TRBD2. Per germline, CDR1 SGHRS and CDR2 YFSETQ. The length of the CDR3 is 15 residues. The V segment lost 0 bases and the J segment 12 bases; nucleotides outside the gene matches: 12. For the CDR3, the DNA is TGCGCCAGCAGCTTGGCCGGGACTACCCCGTGGTGGCAGTTCTTC. It translates to CASSLAGTTPWWQFF.

The chain employs TRBV2 and TRBJ2-7, with 10 positions matching TRBD1. Germline CDR1 reads SNHLY; CDR2 reads FYNNEI. The CDR3 sequence is 14 residues long. After removal of 7 bases from V and 1 base from J, the junction contained 4 bases not matched to a gene. CDR3 nucleotides: TGTGCCAGCAAACCGGGACAGGGGTCCTACGAGCAGTACTTC. This translates into CASKPGQGSYEQYF.

The rearrangement joins TRBV6-5 to TRBJ2-7; D might be TRBD1 (6 bases). The CDR3 extends over 15 amino acids. Per the germline V gene, CDR1 is MNHEY and CDR2 is SVGAGI. Between the trimmed V and J ends, which lost 6 bases and 2 bases, there was a span of 17 bases. CDR3 DNA sequence: TGTGCCAGCAGCCAATACGCACAGGGTACCTACGAGCAGTACTTC. This translates into CASSQYAQGTYEQYF.

The chain links TRBV2 to TRBJ1-5; D unresolved. The germline gives CDR1 SNHLY, CDR2 FYNNEI. V dropped 3 bases and J dropped 0 bases, with 9 bases sitting between them. The CDR3 covers 15 residues. CDR3 amino acids: CASSETETSNQPQHF. Written as DNA, the CDR3 is TGTGCCAGCAGTGAGACGGAGACTAGCAATCAGCCCCAGCATTTT. Using reference TRBV2 and TRBJ1-5 for the parts outside the CDR3, the full variable domain is EPEVTQTPSHQVTQMGQEVILRCVPISNHLYFYWYRQILGQKVEFLVSFYNNEISEKSEIFDDQFSVERPDGSNFTLKIRSTKLEDSAMYFCASSETETSNQPQHFGDGTRLSIL.

V is TRBV6-2 or TRBV6-3 and J is TRBJ1-6; TRBD1 matches 7 bases. Germline CDR1 is MNHEY and CDR2 is SVGEGT. V was pared by 2 bases and J by 12 bases, with 13 bases of the junction left unmatched. This CDR3 is 16 amino acids long. DNA for the CDR3: TGTGCCAGCAGTTACCGGGACCTGACAGGGCTTTTACCCCTCCACTTT. Amino acids: CASSYRDLTGLLPLHF.

The rearrangement joins TRBV27 to TRBJ2-1, with a weak D call TRBD2 (6 bases). Germline CDR1 is MNHEY and CDR2 is SMNVEV (reference sequence). Between the trimmed V and J ends, which lost 1 base and 2 bases, there was a span of 12 bases. The CDR3 covers 16 residues. The CDR3 DNA reads as TGTGCCAGCAGTTTATGGCGGGACTTCCCCTACAATGAGCAGTTCTTC. This encodes CASSLWRDFPYNEQFF.

The genes are TRBV6-6 and TRBJ2-2, with a weak D call TRBD1 (6 bases). Germline V CDR1 and CDR2: MNHNY, SVGAGI (reference sequence). Trimming took off 7 bases at V and 1 base at J, with 16 bases between the two ends. The CDR3 consists of 16 residues. CDR3 in amino acids: CASKVGQLKNTGELFF. The CDR3 DNA reads as TGTGCCAGCAAAGTCGGACAGCTCAAGAACACCGGGGAGCTGTTTTTT.

This clone was counted between two and nine times. V usage is TRBV9 and J usage is TRBJ2-1; 8 bases are shared with TRBD2. Losses at the gene ends were 4 bases for V and 4 bases for J; bases not matched to a gene: 7. The germline gives CDR1 SGDLS, CDR2 YYNGEE. CDR3 size: 15 residues. The CDR3 nucleotides read TGTGCCAGCAGCCCTGGGACTAGTATGTACAATGAGCAGTTCTTC. Translated: CASSPGTSMYNEQFF.

The genes are TRBV5-1 and TRBJ2-7; D is uncertain. Germline values: CDR1 SGHRS, CDR2 YFSETQ. The V gene lost 0 bases and the J gene lost 7 bases, with 8 bases spanning the gap. There are 12 residues in the CDR3. CDR3 bases: TGCGCCAGCAGCTTGGTTACCGAGGAGCAGTACTTC. This gives the protein CASSLVTEEQYF.

This clone was observed a handful of times. This chain uses TRBV6-2 or TRBV6-3 with TRBJ1-1; 7 bases are a match to TRBD1. V dropped 4 bases and J dropped 1; count of bases not matched to a gene: 3. This CDR3 comprises 14 residues. CDR1 is MNHEY and CDR2 is SVGEGT in the germline V gene. As DNA, the CDR3 is TGTGCCAGCAGTTCCGGGACAGCGAACACTGAAGCTTTCTTT. It encodes CASSSGTANTEAFF.

This chain links TRBV28 with TRBJ2-5, with 8 nucleotides matching TRBD2. This CDR3 comprises 16 residues. From germline, CDR1 is MDHEN and CDR2 SYDVKM. J was trimmed by 4 bases and V by 2 bases; bases with no gene match: 9. In DNA form, the CDR3 reads TGTGCCAGCAGTTTACCCGGGACTAGAGTATCAGAGACCCAGTACTTC. Residues: CASSLPGTRVSETQYF.

The chain combines TRBV11-2 with TRBJ2-2, with a possible D match to TRBD1 (5 bases). Germline V gives CDR1 SGHAT, CDR2 FQNNGV. Trimming shortened V by 3 bases and J by 4 bases, and 15 bases separated the two germline ends. The CDR3 is made up of 16 amino acids. The CDR3 DNA reads TGTGCCAGCAGCTTCATTCTAGGGGTTACCACCGGGGAGCTGTTTTTT. Translated: CASSFILGVTTGELFF.

The chain links TRBV7-2 to TRBJ1-1, with D perhaps TRBD1 (5 bases). V was pared by 1 base and J by 8 bases, with 11 bases between. Germline V gives CDR1 SGHTA, CDR2 FQGNSA. The CDR3 is 13 amino acids. The CDR3 bases are TGTGCCAGCAGCTTAGTGGGGCAGGGCGAAGCTTTCTTT. This codes for CASSLVGQGEAFF. Looking up the rest from reference TRBV7-2 and TRBJ1-1 gives the full variable domain: GAGVSQSPSNKVTEKGKDVELRCDPISGHTALYWYRQSLGQGLEFLIYFQGNSAPDKSGLPSDRFSAERTGGSVSTLTIQRTQQEDSAVYLCASSLVGQGEAFFGQGTRLTVV.

The genes are TRBV6-7 and TRBJ2-2; TRBD2 matches 10 bases. TRBV6-7 is noted as an ORF with a role that remains uncertain. V lost 0 bases, J lost 2 bases, and 24 bases stayed unmatched. This CDR3 has 24 residues. CDR3 residues: CASSYSTSGRDWSMTKKNTGELFF. The CDR3 DNA reads as TGTGCCAGCAGTTACTCGACTAGCGGGCGGGATTGGTCCATGACCAAGAAAAACACCGGGGAGCTGTTTTTT.

This clone appeared a few times. This sequence joins TRBV5-4 and TRBJ1-6; 7 bases are shared with TRBD1. The CDR3 runs 16 residues. Trimming removed 2 bases from V and 10 bases from J; junction bases left unmatched: 12. The germline V gene has CDR1 SGHNT and CDR2 YYREEE (reference sequence). The CDR3 loop reads CASSFGGRGAWSPLHF. CDR3 bases: TGTGCCAGCAGCTTTGGAGGCAGGGGGGCATGGTCACCCCTCCACTTT.

The rearrangement joins TRBV7-9 to TRBJ2-5; weak D call: TRBD1 (5 bases). CDR3 length: 16 amino acids. Per the germline V gene, CDR1 is SEHNR and CDR2 is FQNEAQ (reference sequence). The V and J ends lost 5 bases and 7 bases respectively, with 23 bases between them. CDR3 amino acids: CASSLGSGSAERTQYF. In DNA form, the CDR3 reads TGTGCCAGCAGCCTAGGATCAGGGTCCGCCGAGAGGACCCAGTACTTC.

The V call is TRBV10-2, the J call TRBJ1-2; possible D gene TRBD1, 6 bases. Germline loops: CDR1 WSHSY, CDR2 SAAADI. This CDR3 has 16 amino acids. V lost 8 bases and J 7 bases, leaving 26 bases between the germline ends. CDR3 protein: CASSPEDHQTGRGYTF. The CDR3 nucleotides read TGCGCCAGCTCACCAGAAGACCACCAGACAGGACGTGGCTACACCTTC.

Turning to this clone: This could be a read error, since a much larger clone is one nucleotide away. This CDR3 is also generated by other DNA sequences in the sample. The chain links TRBV7-8 to TRBJ2-7, with 7 nucleotides matching TRBD1. CDR3 size: 14 residues. The V segment lost 5 bases and the J segment 1 base; nucleotides outside the gene matches: 5. Germline V lookup: CDR1 SGHVS, CDR2 FQNEAQ. Written as DNA, the CDR3 is TGTGCCAGCAGCCCCGGGACAGTGTCCTACGAGCAGTACTTC. This sequence encodes CASSPGTVSYEQYF.

V is TRBV19 and J is TRBJ1-2; maybe TRBD1 (6 bases). The CDR3 loop spans 13 amino acids. Looked up from germline, CDR1 is LNHDA and CDR2 is SQIVND (reference sequence). V was pared by 9 bases and J by 2 bases, with 13 bases between. This CDR3 is CASATGKNYGYTF. As DNA, the CDR3 is TGTGCCAGCGCCACAGGGAAGAACTATGGCTACACCTTC. The whole variable domain, filled in from reference TRBV19 and TRBJ1-2, reads DGGITQSPKYLFRKEGQNVTLSCEQNLNHDAMYWYRQDPGQGLRLIYYSQIVNDFQKGDIAEGYSVSREKKESFPLTVTSAQKNPTAFYLCASATGKNYGYTFGSGTRLTVV.

CDR3 amino acids: CASSYRGSVEKLFF. The CDR3 nucleotides are TGTGCCAGCAGCTACAGGGGGAGCGTTGAAAAACTGTTTTTT. This rearrangement joins TRBV3-1 (or the pseudogene TRBV3-2) to TRBJ1-4, with 8 positions matching TRBD1. The J segment lost 7 bases and the V segment lost 5 bases, leaving 6 bases of the junction unmatched. The CDR3 contains 14 residues. Germline V gene sequence: CDR1 LGHDT, CDR2 YNNKEL (reference sequence).

This clone occurred once. This chain connects TRBV15 to TRBJ2-7, with 7 bases fitting TRBD1. Germline V gives CDR1 LNHNV, CDR2 YYDKDF (reference sequence). Unmatched junction bases numbered 11, after V lost 5 bases and J lost 7 bases. CDR3 length equals 14 residues. CDR3 amino acids: CATSPRTTGREQYF. As DNA, the CDR3 is TGTGCCACCAGCCCCCGGACGACAGGGCGTGAGCAGTACTTC.

As DNA, the CDR3 is TGTGCCAGTAGTAAGTATACCGGGACAGGGGCCGACGAGCAGTACTTC. It specifies CASSKYTGTGADEQYF. The chain couples TRBV19 to TRBJ2-7; 10 bases align to TRBD1. The V gene end was trimmed by 4 bases and the J gene end by 5 bases; junction bases not matched to a gene: 11. This CDR3 region has 16 residues. Germline V gene lookup returns CDR1 LNHDA and CDR2 SQIVND (reference sequence).